This passage covers 19 T cell receptor beta chains from one sample sequenced in a study of tumor-infiltrating lymphocytes in primary liver carcinoma. The study extracted blood RNA from unsorted whole blood and also extracted germline DNA. Priming with a constant-region primer yielded TCR beta cDNA from about 510 ng total RNA. Investigators got TCR beta libraries out of three nested multiplex PCR rounds, done with slightly modified ARM-PCR. Rounds one and two of PCR, each of 10 cycles, were primed with TRBV1-TRBV30 forward primers and a C-beta reverse primer. TCRdb reprocessed the multiplex PCR reads via MiXCR and lists one record per CDR3 protein. The table includes about 180,000 distinct CDR3 sequences, over 45% detected once. Input material: peripheral blood. Receptor source: a man between 40 and 49 years old with primary liver carcinoma and hepatitis B virus infection.

This clonotype showed up just a few times. This chain joins TRBV29-1 and TRBJ2-1; 7 bases map to TRBD2. The germline CDR1 and CDR2 sequences are SQVTM and ANQGSEA. The length of the CDR3 is 14 residues. V was clipped by 5 bases and J by 2 bases; unmatched bases: 6. CDR3 sequence (DNA): TGCAGCGTTATGGAGACTAGCCCCTACAATGAGCAGTTCTTC. The encoded protein is CSVMETSPYNEQFF.

The chain combines TRBV6-5 with TRBJ2-3, with TRBD2 matching 7 bases. Germline CDR1 is MNHEY and CDR2 is SVGAGI. The J segment lost 2 bases and the V segment lost 6 bases, leaving 2 bases of the junction unmatched. The CDR3 is 13 amino acids. CDR3 bases: TGTGCCAGCAGGCGGGAGATCACAGATACGCAGTATTTT. This codes for CASRREITDTQYF.

This chain connects TRBV4-1 to TRBJ2-2; D possibly corresponds to TRBD2 (5 bases). CDR1 and CDR2 from the germline V gene are MGHRA and YSYEKL. CDR3 length equals 16 residues. V lost 3 bases, J lost 8 bases, and 19 bases lay in between. CDR3 residues: CASSQGSQNRRGELFF. CDR3 sequence (DNA): TGCGCCAGCAGCCAGGGGAGTCAGAACCGGAGAGGGGAGCTGTTTTTT.

The chain employs TRBV12-3 or TRBV12-4 and TRBJ2-7; 9 bases match TRBD2. The CDR3 is 16 amino acids. The V and J ends lost 5 bases and 3 bases, in that order; junction bases with no gene match: 11. CDR3 amino acids: CASSPTGAGGIYEQYF. The CDR3 nucleotides read TGTGCCAGCAGTCCTACGGGGGCGGGAGGGATCTACGAGCAGTACTTC.

This chain connects TRBV29-1 to TRBJ2-3; D call uncertain. The CDR3 is 11 amino acids. The germline gives CDR1 SQVTM, CDR2 ANQGSEA. Trimming stripped 8 bases from V and 2 bases from J, with 8 bases between. The CDR3 protein is CSPGDTDTQYF. CDR3 nucleotide sequence: TGCAGCCCGGGTGACACAGATACGCAGTATTTT.

Turning to this clonotype: Given a much more abundant clone one base away, this may be a read error. This sequence joins TRBV11-2 and TRBJ2-5, with TRBD2 matching 13 bases. The CDR3 length is 18 residues. With 3 bases clipped from V and 9 bases from J, the junction kept 16 bases outside the gene matches. Germline CDR1 is SGHAT and CDR2 is FQNNGV. In nucleotides, the CDR3 is TGTGCCAGCAGCTTGGAAAGGACTAGCGGGAGAAGCACGTGGGCCCAGTACTTC. This codes for CASSLERTSGRSTWAQYF.

The chain combines TRBV29-1 with TRBJ2-3; D ambiguous. This CDR3 region has 12 residues. V was trimmed by 5 bases and J by 6 bases, leaving 12 bases between them. Germline lookup yields CDR1 SQVTM and CDR2 ANQGSEA. CDR3 region: CSVFLTRDTQYF. CDR3 coding DNA: TGCAGCGTTTTTCTGACCCGCGATACGCAGTATTTT.

In regard to this clonotype: This clone may be a read error of a much larger clone one base away. The chain couples TRBV11-2 to TRBJ1-1; a possible D gene is TRBD1 (5 bases). Per germline, CDR1 SGHAT and CDR2 FQNNGV. This CDR3 has 14 amino acids. CDR3 sequence (DNA): TGTGTCAGCAGCTTAGGTGTCCAGGGAACTGAAGCTTTCTTT. Translating it yields CVSSLGVQGTEAFF.

About this clonotype itself: One base away lies a much larger clone, so this may be a sequencing read error. The rearrangement joins TRBV11-2 to TRBJ2-5, with 9 bases matching TRBD2. The CDR3 consists of 15 residues. CDR1 SGHAT and CDR2 FQNNGV come from the germline V gene. The CDR3 is CASSLSGRHQETRYF. CDR3 nucleotides: TGTGCCAGCAGCCTCAGCGGGAGGCACCAAGAGACCCGGTACTTC.

A word on this clonotype: At one end, the junction sequence differs from germline, possibly due to a read error. The rearrangement joins TRBV29-1 to TRBJ2-6; maybe TRBD2 (6 bases). Germline CDR1 reads SQVTM; CDR2 reads ANQGSEA. There are 16 residues in the CDR3. The CDR3 sequence is CSVSTVRDSGANVPTF. The DNA of the CDR3 is TGTAGCGTTTCCACCGTCAGGGACTCTGGGGCCAACGTCCCGACTTTC. The full variable domain, its missing parts supplied by reference TRBV29-1 and TRBJ2-6, is SAVISQKPSRDICQRGTSLTIQCQVDSQVTMMFWYRQQPGQSLTLIATANQGSEATYESGFVIDKFPISRPNLTFSTLTVSNMSPEDSSIYLCSVSTVRDSGANVPTFGAGSRLTVL.

Comment on this clonotype: At one end the junction does not follow the germline gene, possibly because of a read error. This sequence joins TRBV6-6 and TRBJ1-2; tentative D call: TRBD1 (5 bases). CDR3 size: 14 residues. The germline gives CDR1 MNHNY, CDR2 SVGAGI (reference sequence). The CDR3 region is CASSSEGDGNGYIF. In nucleotides, the CDR3 is TGTGCCAGCAGTTCAGAAGGGGACGGGAATGGCTACATCTTC.

V and J are TRBV6-2 or TRBV6-3 and TRBJ2-4; D unresolved. CDR3 length: 14 amino acids. CDR1 is MNHEY, CDR2 SVGEGT, per germline. The V gene lost 1 base and the J gene lost 0 bases, with 4 bases spanning the gap. DNA of the CDR3: TGTGCCAGCAGTTACTATCTAGCCAAAAACATTCAGTACTTC. Protein product: CASSYYLAKNIQYF.

Points on this clonotype: A much larger clonotype is one base distant, so this may be a read error. This sequence joins TRBV4-2 and TRBJ2-7; possibly TRBD1 for D (6 bases). CDR1 and CDR2 from the germline V gene are LGHNA and YNFKEQ. The CDR3 runs to 18 residues. CDR3 DNA sequence: TGTGTCAGCAGCCAAGAGGTTCAGGGGCAGGGGATCACCTACGAGCAGTACTTC. Translation: CVSSQEVQGQGITYEQYF.

This clonotype was recorded once. This may be a read error, as it is one base from a much larger clone. This chain links TRBV11-2 with TRBJ2-7; 9 bases align to TRBD1. The CDR3 loop spans 15 amino acids. Germline CDR1 is SGHAT and CDR2 is FQNNGV. The CDR3 loop is CTSSIGTGISYEQYF. The CDR3 DNA reads TGTACCAGCAGCATCGGGACAGGGATCAGCTACGAGCAGTACTTC.

As to this clonotype: The junction differs from germline at one of its ends, possibly a read error. The J gene is TRBJ2-5, the V gene TRBV11-2; a possible D gene is TRBD2 (6 bases). CDR1 is SGHAT, CDR2 FQNNGV, per germline. This CDR3 region has 14 residues. The DNA of the CDR3 is TGTACCAGCAGTTTCGAGACTAGGGGTGAGAACCAGTACTTC. Protein: CTSSFETRGENQYF.

As regards this clonotype: Mismatch with germline at one junction end may stem from a read error. The chain joins TRBV11-2 to TRBJ2-2; TRBD2 might be the D (5 bases). Germline values: CDR1 SGHAT, CDR2 FQNNGV. The CDR3 loop spans 16 amino acids. The CDR3 nucleotides are TGTGCTAGCAGCTTAATGAGGGAATTGAACACCGGGGAGCTGTTTTTT. It translates to CASSLMRELNTGELFF. Supplemented by reference TRBV11-2 and TRBJ2-2, the full variable domain reads EAGVAQSPRYKIIEKRQSVAFWCNPISGHATLYWYQQILGQGPKLLIQFQNNGVVDDSQLPKDRFSAERLKGVDSTLKIQPAKLEDSAVYLCASSLMRELNTGELFFGEGSRLTVL.

About this clonotype: Germline and junction disagree at one end, which may indicate a read error. The chain combines TRBV11-2 with TRBJ2-5; possible D gene TRBD2, 5 bases. Germline V gene sequence: CDR1 SGHAT, CDR2 FQNNGV. This CDR3 comprises 11 residues. The CDR3 region is CVSSLGEIQYF. As DNA, the CDR3 is TGTGTCAGCAGCTTGGGAGAGATCCAGTACTTC. The full variable domain, completed using reference TRBV11-2 and TRBJ2-5, is EAGVAQSPRYKIIEKRQSVAFWCNPISGHATLYWYQQILGQGPKLLIQFQNNGVVDDSQLPKDRFSAERLKGVDSTLKIQPAKLEDSAVYLCVSSLGEIQYFGPGTRLLVL.

Notes on this clonotype: The junction does not match germline at one end; this may be a read error. This CDR3 reads CVSSELAGETDTQYF. For the CDR3, the DNA is TGCGTCAGCAGTGAACTAGCGGGAGAGACAGATACGCAGTATTTT. V is TRBV6-1 and J is TRBJ2-3, with 11 bases matching TRBD2. Germline V CDR1 and CDR2: MNHNS, SASEGT. This CDR3 has 15 amino acids.

A word on this clonotype: This CDR3 is missing its conserved last phenylalanine or tryptophan, likely due to a read error. The chain links TRBV5-5 to TRBJ2-1; TRBD2 agrees at 14 bases. Germline CDR1 and CDR2: SGHKS and YYEKEE (reference sequence). V gave up 3 bases and J gave up 8 bases; unmatched junction bases: 7. The CDR3 extends over 16 amino acids. DNA of the CDR3: TGTGCCAGCAGCTCCACGGGACTAGCGGGAGTCGATGAGCAGTTCTTA. It specifies CASSSTGLAGVDEQFL.